This T cell receptor beta chain was sequenced during a study of cytotoxic CD8 clonotypes in ibrutinib-treated CLL. The length of the CDR3 is 13 residues. The germline V gene encodes CDR1 SGHTA and CDR2 FQGNSA. Trimming pared 5 bases from V and 7 bases from J, leaving 11 bases between. TCRdb's table, derived via immunoSEQ multiplex PCR, lists solely in-frame clones and lacks some. The repertoire holds 140,000 to 150,000 clones, with about 76% as singletons. This TCR came from a human donor with chronic lymphocytic leukemia. The material was PBMCs, obtained after 24 months of ibrutinib treatment. This chain joins TRBV7-2 and TRBJ1-4; D gene unclear. This CDR3 reads CASSPPGVEKLFF. The CDR3, as DNA: TGTGCCAGCAGCCCCCCCGGGGTTGAAAAACTGTTTTTT.